The clone carrying this T cell receptor beta chain was counted between two and nine times. Sequenced by immunoSEQ multiplex PCR; TCRdb stores in-frame clones only, minus some. This table holds roughly 35,000 clones, 88% found once. This sample was included in a study of blood T cell repertoires in COVID-19. Study-wide context: The study drew acute and convalescent COVID-19 samples from the United States, Italy and Spain. T cells, B-cell-depleted T cells, or PBMCs supplied cDNA or gDNA.

Germline CDR1 LGHDT, CDR2 YNNKEL (reference sequence). The CDR3 is 14 residues long. Trimming removed 0 bases from V and 6 bases from J, with 9 bases in between. The source material was peripheral blood. The chain carries TRBV3-1 (or the pseudogene TRBV3-2) and TRBJ1-5; D is perhaps TRBD1 (5 bases). The TCR comes from a man aged 55 to 70 with active COVID-19. The CDR3 DNA is TGTGCCAGCAGCCAAGATTGGGGCGGTCAGCCCCAGCATTTT. Residues: CASSQDWGGQPQHF.